Following are 17 T cell receptor beta chains from one sample sequenced in a study of T cells after yellow fever vaccination. TCRdb fed the 5' RACE reads into MiXCR, producing one record per CDR3 protein. The data show around 250,000 distinct CDR3 sequences, 6.9% seen once. This sample comprised CD4+ T cells sorted from PBMCs, obtained 15 days after the yellow fever booster vaccination. Receptors were obtained from a man aged 25 to 40 who received the YFV17D yellow fever vaccine.

There are many counts of this clonotype. The chain couples TRBV29-1 to TRBJ2-1; D gene unclear. In germline, CDR1 is SQVTM, CDR2 ANQGSEA. This CDR3 is built from 8 residues. Trimming shortened V by 7 bases and J by 6 bases, and 1 base separated the two germline ends. The CDR3 nucleotides are TGCAGCGCCAATGAGCAGTTCTTC. This gives the protein CSANEQFF.

V usage is TRBV29-1 and J usage is TRBJ2-5; D gene uncertain. The germline V gene has CDR1 SQVTM and CDR2 ANQGSEA. Trimming took off 1 base at V and 1 base at J, with 7 bases between the two ends. The CDR3 consists of 13 residues. The CDR3 DNA sequence: TGCAGCGTTGAAGGACGGGCCCAAGAGACCCAGTACTTC. Its translation is CSVEGRAQETQYF.

This clonotype has only a few counts. The CDR3 spells CASSYLDTLETQYF. Here the CDR3 DNA reads TGTGCCAGCAGTTACCTCGACACGTTAGAGACCCAGTACTTC. The chain joins TRBV6-5 to TRBJ2-5; D remains ambiguous. The CDR3 has 14 amino acids. Germline V CDR1 and CDR2: MNHEY, SVGAGI. The V gene lost 2 bases and the J gene lost 4 bases, with 11 bases spanning the gap.

This clonotype was recorded a few times. This chain uses TRBV29-1 with TRBJ1-3, with 8 bases fitting TRBD1. This CDR3 is built from 13 residues. The V and J ends lost 7 bases and 0 bases, in that order; junction bases with no gene match: 2. Per germline, CDR1 SQVTM and CDR2 ANQGSEA. The CDR3 DNA follows: TGCAGCGGCGGACAGGGCTCTGGAAACACCATATATTTT. This encodes CSGGQGSGNTIYF.

This clonotype has a handful of counts. J is TRBJ2-1 and V is TRBV12-3 or TRBV12-4; D might be TRBD2 (5 bases). The CDR3 has 15 residues. V lost 7 bases, J lost 1 base, and 14 bases lay in between. The CDR3 DNA follows: TGTGCCAGCATCTTGGGGAGTGGGTCCTACAATGAGCAGTTCTTC. It codes for CASILGSGSYNEQFF.

This rearrangement joins TRBV19 to TRBJ2-1; TRBD2 aligns across 7 bases. Germline-derived CDR1 and CDR2 are LNHDA and SQIVND (reference sequence). The CDR3 extends over 16 amino acids. J lost 4 bases, V lost 0 bases, and 6 bases had no gene match. CDR3: CASSIDGLAAYNEQFF. The DNA of the CDR3 is TGTGCCAGTAGTATAGACGGCCTAGCGGCATACAATGAGCAGTTCTTC. The full variable domain, in which reference TRBV19 and TRBJ2-1 provide the parts outside the CDR3, is DGGITQSPKYLFRKEGQNVTLSCEQNLNHDAMYWYRQDPGQGLRLIYYSQIVNDFQKGDIAEGYSVSREKKESFPLTVTSAQKNPTAFYLCASSIDGLAAYNEQFFGPGTRLTVL.

This clonotype has more than one count but fewer than ten. This sequence joins TRBV5-1 and TRBJ2-7; D not resolved. The CDR3 totals 15 residues. In germline, CDR1 is SGHRS, CDR2 YFSETQ. With 7 bases removed from V and 2 bases from J, the gap between germline ends came to 19 bases. The CDR3 nucleotides are TGCGCCAGCGGAACGGAAGTGGCCAGCCCCTACGAGCAGTACTTC. Translation: CASGTEVASPYEQYF.

This clonotype has at least ten counts. The rearrangement uses TRBV24-1 and TRBJ2-1; D possibly corresponds to TRBD1 (6 bases). Germline V CDR1 and CDR2: KGHDR, SFDVKD. The CDR3 contains 12 residues. V was trimmed by 8 bases and J by 9 bases, leaving 13 bases between them. The CDR3 bases are TGTGCCACCACCCAGGGGCGTGGTGAGCAGTTCTTC. Translating it yields CATTQGRGEQFF.

The chain couples TRBV7-2 to TRBJ2-2; no firm D call. Trimming stripped 5 bases from V and 3 bases from J, with 10 bases between. Germline V gene lookup returns CDR1 SGHTA and CDR2 FQGNSA. The CDR3 spans 14 residues. The CDR3 spells CASSPPGYTGELFF. The CDR3 bases are TGTGCCAGCAGCCCCCCTGGGTACACCGGGGAGCTGTTTTTT.

This sequence joins TRBV7-2 and TRBJ2-5; a possible D gene is TRBD1 (5 bases). The CDR3 is made up of 15 amino acids. CDR1 and CDR2 (germline): SGHTA, FQGNSA. Trimming took off 0 bases at V and 5 bases at J, with 13 bases between the two ends. CDR3 DNA sequence: TGTGCCAGCAGCTTAGCTAGGGCAGGGTTGGAGACCCAGTACTTC. Its protein is CASSLARAGLETQYF. The variable domain in full, completed from reference TRBV7-2 and TRBJ2-5, reads GAGVSQSPSNKVTEKGKDVELRCDPISGHTALYWYRQSLGQGLEFLIYFQGNSAPDKSGLPSDRFSAERTGGSVSTLTIQRTQQEDSAVYLCASSLARAGLETQYFGPGTRLLVL.

This chain links TRBV20-1 with TRBJ2-2, with 7 nucleotides matching TRBD1. V trimming: 3 bases; J trimming: 6 bases; junction bases outside the gene matches: 4. CDR3 length equals 13 residues. Germline CDR1 reads DFQATT; CDR2 reads SNEGSKA (reference sequence). The CDR3 region is CSARGRGSGELFF. The DNA of the CDR3 is TGCAGTGCTAGGGGCAGGGGGTCCGGGGAGCTGTTTTTT.

With respect to this clonotype: The conserved phenylalanine or tryptophan is not found at the CDR3 terminus, so this likely reflects a read error. CDR3 sequence: CASSDSRNYGYTL. The CDR3 nucleotides are TGTGCCAGCAGCGATAGTAGGAACTATGGCTACACCTTA. J is TRBJ1-2 and V is TRBV12-3 or TRBV12-4; D is unclear. The CDR3 extends over 13 amino acids. With 6 bases removed from V and 2 bases from J, the gap between germline ends came to 10 bases.

A few counts support this clonotype. The V and J genes are TRBV4-3 and TRBJ2-5, with TRBD1 as a possible D gene (5 bases). This CDR3 has 15 residues. Germline V gives CDR1 LGHNA, CDR2 YSLEER. The ends were cut back, 4 bases at V and 5 bases at J, with 17 bases in the middle. The CDR3: CASSLRRGQVETQYF. The CDR3 coding sequence is TGCGCCAGCAGCCTAAGAAGGGGTCAAGTGGAGACCCAGTACTTC.

This clonotype was seen ten or more times. This chain joins TRBV28 and TRBJ2-7; 9 nucleotides agree with TRBD2. The CDR3 consists of 13 residues. Germline loops: CDR1 MDHEN, CDR2 SYDVKM. The ends lost 5 bases at V and 7 bases at J; junction bases unmatched: 6. CDR3 sequence (DNA): TGTGCCAGCAGTGCCACTAGCGGGTGGGAGCAGTACTTC. This gives the protein CASSATSGWEQYF.

This clonotype was detected only a few times. The chain joins TRBV20-1 to TRBJ1-6; D is perhaps TRBD1 (5 bases). With 3 bases removed from V and 3 bases from J, the gap between germline ends came to 9 bases. CDR1 and CDR2 from the germline V gene are DFQATT and SNEGSKA (reference sequence). The CDR3 is 14 residues long. CDR3 DNA: TGCAGTGCTAGTTCAGGGTTCTATAATTCACCCCTCCACTTT. Its protein is CSASSGFYNSPLHF.

The CDR3 is CSVKGTSEIYNEQFF. The CDR3, as DNA: TGCAGCGTGAAAGGGACTAGCGAGATCTACAATGAGCAGTTCTTC. This rearrangement joins TRBV29-1 to TRBJ2-1; 10 bases are a match to TRBD2. The CDR3 loop spans 15 amino acids. Germline-derived CDR1 and CDR2 are SQVTM and ANQGSEA. The junction had 8 bases not matched to a gene; V was cut back by 6 bases and J by 3 bases.

This clonotype was counted at least ten times. V and J are TRBV5-6 and TRBJ2-5; 7 bases agree with TRBD1. CDR1 is SGHDT, CDR2 YYEEEE, per germline. The CDR3 loop spans 14 amino acids. V gave up 4 bases and J gave up 1 base; unmatched junction bases: 4. CDR3 residues: CASSLGQFQETQYF. For the CDR3, the DNA is TGTGCCAGCAGCCTGGGACAGTTCCAAGAGACCCAGTACTTC.